These 3 T cell receptor beta chains were all obtained from the same sample, sequenced in a study of OX40 agonist ivuxolimab in advanced cancers. This table comes from immunoSEQ multiplex PCR, and its TCRdb copy is limited to in-frame clones, with some not included. This table has approximately 25,000 clones, roughly 93% appearing once. This specimen was CD4+ or CD8+ T cells sorted from blood, taken in a trial of the OX40 agonist ivuxolimab. These receptors all stem from an adult with an advanced solid tumor such as melanoma, head and neck, liver or kidney cancer.

V gene TRBV5-1 combines with J gene TRBJ2-5; 10 bases are a match to TRBD2. With 5 bases clipped from V and 6 bases from J, the junction kept 22 bases outside the gene matches. The CDR3 sequence is 19 residues long. Germline V CDR1 and CDR2: SGHRS, YFSETQ. The CDR3 nucleotides read TGCGCCAGCAGTCTTGGAAGTCTCCTGACTAGCGGGCTGACGAAGACCCAGTACTTC. Protein: CASSLGSLLTSGLTKTQYF.

This rearrangement joins TRBV7-9 to TRBJ1-1, with 9 bases lining up with TRBD1. V trimming: 1 base; J trimming: 7 bases; junction bases outside the gene matches: 1. Per the germline V gene, CDR1 is SEHNR and CDR2 is FQNEAQ (reference sequence). The CDR3 has 13 amino acids. CDR3 protein: CASSLEDRGEAFF. The CDR3 DNA follows: TGTGCCAGCAGCTTAGAGGACAGGGGTGAAGCTTTCTTT.

CDR3 region: CASSLEAGYGYTF. CDR3 sequence (DNA): TGCGCCAGCAGCTTGGAAGCAGGGTATGGCTACACCTTC. This chain connects TRBV5-1 to TRBJ1-2, with D perhaps TRBD1 (5 bases). Per the germline V gene, CDR1 is SGHRS and CDR2 is YFSETQ. The CDR3 length is 13 residues. V was clipped by 0 bases and J by 5 bases, with 8 bases between them.